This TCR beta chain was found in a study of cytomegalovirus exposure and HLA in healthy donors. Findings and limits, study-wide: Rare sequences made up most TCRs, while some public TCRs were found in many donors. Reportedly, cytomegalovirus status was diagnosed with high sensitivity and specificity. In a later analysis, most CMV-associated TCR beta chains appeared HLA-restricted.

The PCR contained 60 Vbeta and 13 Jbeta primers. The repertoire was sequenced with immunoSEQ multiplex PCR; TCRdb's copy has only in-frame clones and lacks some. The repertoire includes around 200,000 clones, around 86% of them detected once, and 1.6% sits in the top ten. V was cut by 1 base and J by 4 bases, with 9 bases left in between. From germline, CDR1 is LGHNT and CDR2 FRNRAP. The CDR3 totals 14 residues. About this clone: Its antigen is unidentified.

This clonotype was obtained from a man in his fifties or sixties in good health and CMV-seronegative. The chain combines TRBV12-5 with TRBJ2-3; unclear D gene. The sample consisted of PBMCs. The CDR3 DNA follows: TGTGCTAGTGGTTTGGGGCGGTCGGCAGATACGCAGTATTTT. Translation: CASGLGRSADTQYF.